Listed below are T cell receptor beta chains from one sample, sequenced in a study of blood T cell repertoires in COVID-19. The repertoire was sequenced with immunoSEQ multiplex PCR; TCRdb's copy has only in-frame clones and lacks some. The sample consists of under 250,000 clones, more than 65% of them appearing once. Sample: peripheral blood. The receptors were sampled from a man aged 50 or older with active or convalescent COVID-19. CDR3s include the opening cysteine and the closing phenylalanine or tryptophan. The D gene is left open where the match is weak. Clone size is stated in some rows and not others, as once, few, many or a class when expanded.

>-|-|TRBJ1-2|TRBV27
TGTGCCAGCAGTCCCCGGGCTTCGGCGGGCTATGGCTACACCTTC
CASSPRASAGYGYTF
>-|-|TRBJ1-6|TRBV30
TGTGCCTGGAGTGGCTCTAGGCTAGGATCACCCCTCCACTTT
CAWSGSRLGSPLHF
>few|TRBD1|TRBJ1-6|TRBV5-1
TGCGCCAGCACCCGGGACAGGGATTCACCCCTCCACTTT
CASTRDRDSPLHF
>-|-|TRBJ1-2|TRBV30
TGTGCCTGGAAAGAAGAAGGGGCTGGCTACACCTTC
CAWKEEGAGYTF
>-|-|TRBJ2-6|TRBV14
TGTGCCAGCAGCCAAGTGGCCTCTGGGGCCAACGTCCTGACTTTC
CASSQVASGANVLTF
>-|TRBD1|TRBJ1-2|TRBV30
TGTGCCTCTTCCGGGACAGGGAACTATGGCTACACCTTC
CASSGTGNYGYTF
>-|-|TRBJ2-5|TRBV28
TGTGCCAGCGTGGGGCAGGTCCAAGAGACCCAGTACTTC
CASVGQVQETQYF
>-|-|TRBJ1-2|TRBV6-2/TRBV6-3
TGTGCCAGCAGTTACTTACGACGGGATGGCTACACCTTC
CASSYLRRDGYTF
>-|-|TRBJ1-6|TRBV19
TGTGCCAGTAGGCCCGGACAGTCTTATAATTCACCCCTCCACTTT
CASRPGQSYNSPLHF
>-|-|TRBJ1-5|TRBV12-1
TGTGCCAGCAGCTTCCGGGACAGCAGTAGCAATCAGCCCCAGCATTTT
CASSFRDSSSNQPQHF
>-|-|TRBJ1-3|TRBV19
TGTGCCAGTACCCCCCGGAGGAGGGATTCACTTACTGGAAACACCATATATTTT
CASTPRRRDSLTGNTIYF
>-|-|TRBJ1-4|TRBV6-5
TGTGCCACGCTACAGGCCCCTAATGAAAAACTGTTTTTT
CATLQAPNEKLFF
>-|TRBD1|TRBJ1-1|TRBV7-8
TGTGCCAGCAGCTTAGAGGGACAGCAAAACACTGAAGCTTTCTTT
CASSLEGQQNTEAFF
>once|TRBD2|TRBJ2-1|TRBV30
TGTGCCTGGTCGGGGACTAGCGGGGGGAGCTCCTACAATGAGCAGTTCTTC
CAWSGTSGGSSYNEQFF
>few|TRBD2|TRBJ2-7|TRBV7-8
TGTGCCAGCGTCCGGGGTAGCGGGGGCACCTACGAGCAGTACTTC
CASVRGSGGTYEQYF
>few|-|TRBJ1-2|TRBV28
TGTGCCAGCAGTGTCATTAACTATGGCTACACCTTC
CASSVINYGYTF
>once|-|TRBJ2-3|TRBV11-3
TGTGCCAGCAGTCCGCCAGGGTCAGATACGCAGTATTTT
CASSPPGSDTQYF